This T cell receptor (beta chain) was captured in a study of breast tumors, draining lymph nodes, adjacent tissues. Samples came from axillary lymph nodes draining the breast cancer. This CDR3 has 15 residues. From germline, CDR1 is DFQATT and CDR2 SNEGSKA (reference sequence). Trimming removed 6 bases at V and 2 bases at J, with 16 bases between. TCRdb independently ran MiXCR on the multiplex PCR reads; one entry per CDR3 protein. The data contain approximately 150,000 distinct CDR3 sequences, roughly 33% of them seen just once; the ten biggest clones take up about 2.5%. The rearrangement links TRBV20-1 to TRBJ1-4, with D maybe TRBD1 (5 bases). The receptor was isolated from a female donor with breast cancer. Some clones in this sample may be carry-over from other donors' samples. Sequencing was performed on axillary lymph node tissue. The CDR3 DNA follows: TGCAGTGCATCCCGGGGGGGTGGGACTAATGAAAAACTGTTTTTT. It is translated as CSASRGGGTNEKLFF.